The rows below give T cell receptor beta chains drawn from one sample of a study of regulatory T cells in long-lasting Graves disease. TCRdb ran MiXCR on the multiplex PCR reads and lists one entry per CDR3 protein. The sample has a few hundred thousand distinct CDR3 sequences; about 20% are singletons. This sample comprised peripheral blood mononuclear cells (PBMCs), obtained when the disease was refractory, from a patient treated with antithyroid drugs. These receptors were obtained from a female donor with Graves disease. The CDR3 runs from the conserved cysteine through the conserved F or W. D genes are given only for firm matches. Clone size is not always given. Where it is, it says once, few, many or a class for expanded clones.

CDR3nt: TGTGCCAGCAGCTTAGAAGGGGGTGAGCAGTTCTTC
CDR3aa: CASSLEGGEQFF
v_gene: TRBV11-3
j_gene: TRBJ2-1
abundance: few
d_gene: NA

CDR3nt: TGTGCCAGTAGCCCCACTCGTAGACCACACAATGAGCAGTTCTTC
CDR3aa: CASSPTRRPHNEQFF
v_gene: TRBV19
j_gene: TRBJ2-1
abundance: few
d_gene: NA

CDR3nt: TGTGCCAGCAGCCCGGGACAGGGTTGGTCTGGGGCCAACGTCCTGACTTTC
CDR3aa: CASSPGQGWSGANVLTF
v_gene: TRBV7-9
j_gene: TRBJ2-6
abundance: NA
d_gene: TRBD1

CDR3nt: TGTGCCAGCAGCACCCTAGGGGGAGGCACAGGAAACATTCAGTACTTC
CDR3aa: CASSTLGGGTGNIQYF
v_gene: TRBV12-3/TRBV12-4
j_gene: TRBJ2-4
abundance: NA
d_gene: NA

CDR3nt: TGCAGTGCTAGTTTTACGGACAGGGGTGTGAACACTGAAGCTTTCTTT
CDR3aa: CSASFTDRGVNTEAFF
v_gene: TRBV20-1
j_gene: TRBJ1-1
abundance: NA
d_gene: TRBD1

CDR3nt: TGTGCCAGCAGTCAGCCGACAGGGGGTAATGAAAAACTGTTTTTT
CDR3aa: CASSQPTGGNEKLFF
v_gene: TRBV28
j_gene: TRBJ1-4
abundance: once
d_gene: TRBD1

CDR3nt: TGTGCCAGCAGTTACTCGGCTCCATTATTCTCCGAGCAGTACTTC
CDR3aa: CASSYSAPLFSEQYF
v_gene: TRBV6-2/TRBV6-3
j_gene: TRBJ2-7
abundance: few
d_gene: NA

CDR3nt: TGTGCCACCAGCGGTAAGGTGAACACTGAAGCTTTCTTT
CDR3aa: CATSGKVNTEAFF
v_gene: TRBV15
j_gene: TRBJ1-1
abundance: NA
d_gene: NA

CDR3nt: TGTGCCAGCAGTGGAGGGCGCAGGGTAGCGGTCACCGGGGAGCTGTTTTTT
CDR3aa: CASSGGRRVAVTGELFF
v_gene: TRBV25-1
j_gene: TRBJ2-2
abundance: NA
d_gene: NA

CDR3nt: TGTGCCAGCAGCGTGGACCGGGACCGAGACAACAATGAGCAGTTCTTC
CDR3aa: CASSVDRDRDNNEQFF
v_gene: TRBV3-1
j_gene: TRBJ2-1
abundance: NA
d_gene: NA

CDR3nt: TGTGCCAGCAGTCGGGACATGGTTTCTAACTATGGCTACACCTTC
CDR3aa: CASSRDMVSNYGYTF
v_gene: TRBV12-3/TRBV12-4
j_gene: TRBJ1-2
abundance: NA
d_gene: NA

CDR3nt: TGTGCCAGCAGTCAGATCACAGATACGCAGTATTTT
CDR3aa: CASSQITDTQYF
v_gene: TRBV28
j_gene: TRBJ2-3
abundance: many
d_gene: NA

CDR3nt: TGTGCCAGCAGCCAAGGACTAACCACAGATACGCAGTATTTT
CDR3aa: CASSQGLTTDTQYF
v_gene: TRBV7-3
j_gene: TRBJ2-3
abundance: NA
d_gene: NA

CDR3nt: TGTGCCAGCAGCCAGGTCGCACAGGGCGCCTACGAGCAGTACTTC
CDR3aa: CASSQVAQGAYEQYF
v_gene: TRBV3-1
j_gene: TRBJ2-7
abundance: few
d_gene: NA

CDR3nt: TGCAGTGCTAGATCGGACAGGCTAATCGGGGAGCTGTTTTTT
CDR3aa: CSARSDRLIGELFF
v_gene: TRBV20-1
j_gene: TRBJ2-2
abundance: NA
d_gene: TRBD1

CDR3nt: TGTGCCAGCAGTTACTCTTGGGAGGACCGCTCGGAAAGAGAAAAACTGTTTTTT
CDR3aa: CASSYSWEDRSEREKLFF
v_gene: TRBV6-2/TRBV6-3
j_gene: TRBJ1-4
abundance: few
d_gene: NA

CDR3nt: TGTGCCAGCAGTACCGGACTAGCGGGAGTGGCTGAGCAGTTCTTC
CDR3aa: CASSTGLAGVAEQFF
v_gene: TRBV2
j_gene: TRBJ2-1
abundance: few
d_gene: TRBD2

CDR3nt: TGTGCCAGCAGCCGAGCGACAGGGGACGAGCAGTACTTC
CDR3aa: CASSRATGDEQYF
v_gene: TRBV6-1
j_gene: TRBJ2-7
abundance: NA
d_gene: TRBD1

CDR3nt: TGTGCCAGCAGAAGCAGGGAGTGGGAAGAGACCCAGTACTTC
CDR3aa: CASRSREWEETQYF
v_gene: TRBV6-1
j_gene: TRBJ2-5
abundance: many
d_gene: NA

CDR3nt: TGTGCCAGCAGAGGGACAGTGAACACTGAAGCTTTCTTT
CDR3aa: CASRGTVNTEAFF
v_gene: TRBV6-1
j_gene: TRBJ1-1
abundance: many
d_gene: TRBD1

CDR3nt: TGTGCCAGCAGTTCCGGGACAGGGGGTTCTGTGTCAGATACGCAGTATTTT
CDR3aa: CASSSGTGGSVSDTQYF
v_gene: TRBV28
j_gene: TRBJ2-3
abundance: many
d_gene: TRBD1